Described below is a single TCR beta chain sequence and its context. V was trimmed by 2 bases and J by 2 bases, leaving 12 bases between them. The CDR3 has 16 amino acids. Germline values: CDR1 MNHEY, CDR2 SVGAGI. The data were produced by immunoSEQ multiplex PCR, yet TCRdb's version contains in-frame clones alone and is incomplete. Here the sample spans about 41,000 clones, about 89% being singletons. These data come from a study of OX40 agonist ivuxolimab in advanced cancers. The receptor was isolated from an adult with an advanced solid tumor such as melanoma, head and neck, liver or kidney cancer. The rearrangement links TRBV6-5 to TRBJ2-2, with D possibly being TRBD1 (6 bases). The specimen was CD4+ or CD8+ T cells sorted from blood, collected in a trial of the OX40 agonist ivuxolimab. CDR3 in amino acids: CASSYEGTRNTGELFF. The CDR3 region has the DNA TGTGCCAGCAGTTACGAGGGGACACGTAACACCGGGGAGCTGTTTTTT.